The 11 T cell receptor beta chains presented below share a single source sample, sequenced in a study of T cells in Graves' hyperthyroidism and ophthalmopathy (dated by TCRdb to the late 2010s). The library was made by multiplex PCR. Sequencing relied on an Illumina HiSeq 2000. The TCR beta CDR3 regions were amplified from the RNA transcripts. For the first round of RT-PCR on the TCR CDR3, the HTBI primer set was used together with the Qiagen OneStep RT-PCR kit. The raw public reads went through TCRdb reprocessing: fastp at Q25, MiXCR clone calling, in-frame beta chains kept. Every distinct CDR3 protein forms one entry, paired with its most common genes and DNA. In all, the sample holds some 400,000 distinct CDR3 sequences, and about a fifth of those were seen once. The top ten hold 3.7% of the sample. Sequencing used blood. All receptors derive from a woman under 30 with Graves' hyperthyroidism.

This clonotype was observed at least ten times. The rearrangement links TRBV20-1 to TRBJ1-2; unclear D gene. Germline loops: CDR1 DFQATT, CDR2 SNEGSKA (reference sequence). Trimming cost V 4 bases and J 6 bases, with 6 bases left between them. The CDR3 contains 10 residues. CDR3 coding DNA: TGCAGTGCTAAAGTGGATGGCTACACCTTC. It translates to CSAKVDGYTF.

In its sample, this clonotype was seen many times. The chain joins TRBV6-1 to TRBJ1-1, with D possibly matching TRBD1 (5 bases). Germline CDR1 and CDR2: MNHNS and SASEGT. This CDR3 contains 16 residues. Between the trimmed V and J ends, which lost 7 bases and 2 bases, there was a span of 20 bases. CDR3 amino acids: CASKIAGVSLNTEAFF. Here the CDR3 DNA reads TGTGCCAGCAAAATCGCGGGGGTCTCACTTAACACTGAAGCTTTCTTT.

Regarding this clonotype: A junction boundary mismatches the germline segment, possibly from a read error. J is TRBJ1-2 and V is TRBV15, with 7 bases fitting TRBD1. CDR3 length: 13 amino acids. The germline V gene encodes CDR1 LNHNV and CDR2 YYDKDF (reference sequence). This CDR3 is CATGQVIGYGYTF. The CDR3 DNA is TGTGCCACCGGACAGGTAATAGGCTATGGTTACACCTTC. The variable domain in full, completed from reference TRBV15 and TRBJ1-2, reads DAMVIQNPRYQVTQFGKPVTLSCSQTLNHNVMYWYQQKSSQAPKLLFHYYDKDFNNEADTPDNFQSRRPNTSFCFLDIRSPGLGDTAMYLCATGQVIGYGYTFGSGTRLTVV.

In its sample, this clonotype was seen a few times. A much larger clone differs from this one at a single base, so this may be a read error. The rearrangement links TRBV11-2 to TRBJ1-1; perhaps TRBD1 as D (6 bases). Trimming took off 4 bases at V and 8 bases at J, with 8 bases between the two ends. Germline V gene data show CDR1 as SGHAT and CDR2 as FQNNGV. CDR3 length: 11 residues. CDR3 nucleotide sequence: TGTGCCAGCAGCTCAGGACAGGAAGCTTTCTTT. Its protein is CASSSGQEAFF.

This clonotype has at least ten counts. This chain uses TRBV2 with TRBJ2-5; no clear D. Germline V CDR1 and CDR2: SNHLY, FYNNEI. Trimming cost V 3 bases and J 2 bases, with 7 bases left between them. The CDR3 runs to 13 residues. This CDR3 is CASSEDPQETQYF. The CDR3 bases are TGTGCCAGCAGTGAGGATCCTCAAGAGACCCAGTACTTC.

As concerns this clonotype: A much bigger clone sits one base away, suggesting this may be a read error. The rearrangement uses TRBV12-3 or TRBV12-4 and TRBJ2-7; 10 positions match TRBD1. The CDR3 runs 14 residues. V lost 6 bases, J lost 4 bases, and 6 bases stayed unmatched. The CDR3 spells CASSSGTGAYEQYV. In nucleotides, the CDR3 is TGTGCCAGCAGCTCCGGGACAGGGGCGTACGAGCAGTACGTC.

This clonotype was detected ten times or more. This rearrangement joins TRBV7-8 to TRBJ1-2; no definite D call. Germline V gene data show CDR1 as SGHVS and CDR2 as FQNEAQ. The V end lost 1 base, the J end lost 0 bases, and 9 bases lay between the germline ends. This CDR3 contains 15 residues. The CDR3 here is CASSLGSGSNYGYTF. The CDR3 DNA follows: TGTGCCAGCAGCTTAGGTTCAGGTTCTAACTATGGCTACACCTTC.

This sequence joins TRBV12-3 or TRBV12-4 and TRBJ1-1; 7 bases line up with TRBD1. Trimming removed 6 bases from V and 1 base from J; junction bases left unmatched: 5. CDR3 length: 14 amino acids. CDR3 protein: CASRMTGWNTEAFF. Here the CDR3 DNA reads TGTGCCAGCAGGATGACAGGGTGGAACACTGAAGCTTTCTTT.

This clonotype was observed many times. The J gene is TRBJ2-7, the V gene TRBV29-1; D gene unclear. Trimming took off 2 bases at V and 2 bases at J, with 4 bases between the two ends. Germline CDR1 reads SQVTM; CDR2 reads ANQGSEA. The CDR3 sequence is 11 residues long. The CDR3 here is CSVEWAYEQYF. Written as DNA, the CDR3 is TGCAGCGTTGAATGGGCCTACGAGCAGTACTTC.

The table lists this clonotype with a count of one. The chain combines TRBV19 with TRBJ1-2; D remains unclear. The V end lost 11 bases, the J end lost 0 bases, and 16 bases lay between the germline ends. The CDR3 runs 14 residues. CDR1 is LNHDA, CDR2 SQIVND, per germline (reference sequence). The CDR3 DNA is TGTGCCGCGACCACCCCTGGTCCTAACTATGGCTACACCTTC. This encodes CAATTPGPNYGYTF.

Ten or more counts support this clonotype. The rearrangement joins TRBV6-5 to TRBJ1-2; D is unresolved. V shed 4 bases and J shed 5 bases, with 11 bases lying between them. This CDR3 comprises 13 residues. Per germline, CDR1 MNHEY and CDR2 SVGAGI. The CDR3 DNA reads TGTGCCAGCAGTTGCACAACAGCTTATGGCTACACCTTC. This gives the protein CASSCTTAYGYTF.